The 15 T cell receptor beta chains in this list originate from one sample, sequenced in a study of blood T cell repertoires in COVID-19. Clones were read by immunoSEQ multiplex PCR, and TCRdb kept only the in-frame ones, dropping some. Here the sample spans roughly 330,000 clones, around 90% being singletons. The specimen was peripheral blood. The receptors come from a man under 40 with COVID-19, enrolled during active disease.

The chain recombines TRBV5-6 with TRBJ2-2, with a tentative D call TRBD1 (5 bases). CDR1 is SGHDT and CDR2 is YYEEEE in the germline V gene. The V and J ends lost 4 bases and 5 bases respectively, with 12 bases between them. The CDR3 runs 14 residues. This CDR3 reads CASSRRARTGELFF. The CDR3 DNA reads TGTGCCAGCAGCCGCAGGGCACGGACCGGGGAGCTGTTTTTT.

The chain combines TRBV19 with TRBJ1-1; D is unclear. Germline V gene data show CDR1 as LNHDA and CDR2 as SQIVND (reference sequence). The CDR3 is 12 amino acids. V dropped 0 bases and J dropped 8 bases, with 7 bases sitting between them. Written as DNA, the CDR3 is TGTGCCAGTAGTATAGATGAACAGGAAGCTTTCTTT. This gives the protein CASSIDEQEAFF.

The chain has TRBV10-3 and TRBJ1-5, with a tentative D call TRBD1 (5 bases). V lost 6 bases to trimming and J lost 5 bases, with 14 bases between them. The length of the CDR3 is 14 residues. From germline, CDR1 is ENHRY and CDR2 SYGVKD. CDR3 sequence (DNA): TGTGCCATCAGCAAGCAGGAAGGGGATCAGCCCCAGCATTTT. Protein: CAISKQEGDQPQHF.

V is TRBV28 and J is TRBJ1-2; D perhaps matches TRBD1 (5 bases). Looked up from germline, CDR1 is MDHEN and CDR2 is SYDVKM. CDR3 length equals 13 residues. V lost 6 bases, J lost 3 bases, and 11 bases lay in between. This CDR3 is CASRPGSDYGYTF. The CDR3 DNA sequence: TGTGCCAGCAGGCCAGGGTCGGACTATGGCTACACCTTC.

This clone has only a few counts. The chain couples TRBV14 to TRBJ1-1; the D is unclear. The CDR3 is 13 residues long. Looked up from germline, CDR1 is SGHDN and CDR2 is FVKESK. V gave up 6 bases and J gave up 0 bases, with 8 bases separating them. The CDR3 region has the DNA TGTGCCAGCAGTCGCGGCATGAACACTGAAGCTTTCTTT. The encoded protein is CASSRGMNTEAFF.

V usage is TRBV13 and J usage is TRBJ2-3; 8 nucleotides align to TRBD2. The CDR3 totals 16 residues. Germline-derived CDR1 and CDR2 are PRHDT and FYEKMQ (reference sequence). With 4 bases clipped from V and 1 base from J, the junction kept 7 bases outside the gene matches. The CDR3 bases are TGTGCCAGCAGCTCGGGAGGGGGGACCGGCACAGATACGCAGTATTTT. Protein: CASSSGGGTGTDTQYF.

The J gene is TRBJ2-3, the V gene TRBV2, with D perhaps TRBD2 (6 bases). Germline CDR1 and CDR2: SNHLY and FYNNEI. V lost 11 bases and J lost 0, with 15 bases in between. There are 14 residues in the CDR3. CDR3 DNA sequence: TGTGCCTGTAAGGAGGGACTTAGCACAGATACGCAGTATTTT. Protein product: CACKEGLSTDTQYF.

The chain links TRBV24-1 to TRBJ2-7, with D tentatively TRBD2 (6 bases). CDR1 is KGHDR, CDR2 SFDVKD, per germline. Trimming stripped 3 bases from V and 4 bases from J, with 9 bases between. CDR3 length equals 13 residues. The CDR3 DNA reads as TGTGCCACCAGTGATGGTCGGGGGTACGAGCAGTACTTC. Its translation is CATSDGRGYEQYF.

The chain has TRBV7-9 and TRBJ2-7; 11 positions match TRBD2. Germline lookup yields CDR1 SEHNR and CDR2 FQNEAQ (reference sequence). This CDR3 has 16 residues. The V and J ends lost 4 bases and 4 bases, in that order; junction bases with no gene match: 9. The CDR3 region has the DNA TGTGCCAGCAGCTACATAGTGGTAGCGGGAGGGTACGAGCAGTACTTC. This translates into CASSYIVVAGGYEQYF.

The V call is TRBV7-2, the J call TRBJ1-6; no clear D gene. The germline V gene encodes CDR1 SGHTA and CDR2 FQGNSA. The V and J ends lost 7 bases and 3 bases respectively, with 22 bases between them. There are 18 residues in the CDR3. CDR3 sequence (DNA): TGTGCCAGCAACGACACCCCTCGGATGGCGGGCTATAATTCACCCCTCCACTTT. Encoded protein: CASNDTPRMAGYNSPLHF. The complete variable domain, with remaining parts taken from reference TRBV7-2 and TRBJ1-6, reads GAGVSQSPSNKVTEKGKDVELRCDPISGHTALYWYRQSLGQGLEFLIYFQGNSAPDKSGLPSDRFSAERTGGSVSTLTIQRTQQEDSAVYLCASNDTPRMAGYNSPLHFGNGTRLTVT.

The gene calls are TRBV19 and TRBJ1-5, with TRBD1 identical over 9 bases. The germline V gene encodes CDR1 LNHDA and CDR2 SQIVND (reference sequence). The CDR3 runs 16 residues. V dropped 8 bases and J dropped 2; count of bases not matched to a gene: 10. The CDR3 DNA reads TGTGCCAGTCGGAGGTGGGACAGGGTGGGCAATCAGCCCCAGCATTTT. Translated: CASRRWDRVGNQPQHF.

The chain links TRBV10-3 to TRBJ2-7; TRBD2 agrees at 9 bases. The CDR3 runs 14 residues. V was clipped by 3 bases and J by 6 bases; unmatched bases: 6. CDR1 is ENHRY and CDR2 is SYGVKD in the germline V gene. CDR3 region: CAISDIAGESEQYF. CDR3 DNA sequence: TGTGCCATCAGTGACATAGCGGGAGAGAGCGAGCAGTACTTC.

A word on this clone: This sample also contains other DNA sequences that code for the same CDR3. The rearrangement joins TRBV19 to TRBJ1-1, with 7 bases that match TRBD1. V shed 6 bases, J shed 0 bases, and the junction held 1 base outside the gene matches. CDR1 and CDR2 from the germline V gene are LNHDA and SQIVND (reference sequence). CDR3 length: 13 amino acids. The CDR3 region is CASRGQLNTEAFF. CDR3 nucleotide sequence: TGTGCCAGTAGGGGACAGTTGAACACTGAAGCTTTCTTT.

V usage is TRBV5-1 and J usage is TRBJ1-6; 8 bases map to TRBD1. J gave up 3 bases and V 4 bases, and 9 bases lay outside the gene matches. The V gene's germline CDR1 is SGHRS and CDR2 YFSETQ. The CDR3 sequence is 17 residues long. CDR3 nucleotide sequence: TGCGCCAGCAGCACAAGGGGACAGGAAAACTATAATTCACCCCTCCACTTT. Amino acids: CASSTRGQENYNSPLHF.

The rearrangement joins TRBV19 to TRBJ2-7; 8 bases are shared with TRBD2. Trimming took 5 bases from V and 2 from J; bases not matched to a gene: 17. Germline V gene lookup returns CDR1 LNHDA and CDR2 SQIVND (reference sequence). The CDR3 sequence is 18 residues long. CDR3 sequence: CASSLGGSVAGLAYEQYF. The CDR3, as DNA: TGTGCCAGTAGTCTAGGGGGGTCCGTGGCGGGACTAGCCTACGAGCAGTACTTC.